These T cell receptor beta chains were read from a single sample in a study of cytomegalovirus exposure and HLA in healthy donors. This table comes from immunoSEQ multiplex PCR, and its TCRdb copy is limited to in-frame clones, with some not included. The sample contains about 92,000 clones, 60% to 80% of which appear only once. Sequenced: PBMCs. The source is a man aged 50 to 59 in good health and CMV-seropositive. Both conserved end residues are part of each CDR3. A D gene is named only where the DNA matches it firmly. Only some rows state a clone size, as once, few, many or a class for expanded clones.

CDR3,DNA,D,size,V,J
CSVPTLIGELFF,TGCAGCGTGCCCACTTTAATCGGGGAGCTGTTTTTT,-,-,TRBV29-1,TRBJ2-2
CAQGGGENIQYF,TGTGCCCAAGGCGGGGGGGAAAACATTCAGTACTTC,TRBD2,-,TRBV30,TRBJ2-4
CAILGWDIGKLFF,TGTGCCATCCTAGGGTGGGACATAGGAAAACTGTTTTTT,-,few,TRBV28,TRBJ1-4
CASSVTPQPGDYGYTF,TGTGCCAGCAGCGTAACCCCGCAGCCAGGGGACTATGGCTACACCTTC,-,-,TRBV9,TRBJ1-2
CASSGGRDGPNEKLFF,TGTGCCAGCAGCGGGGGGAGGGACGGCCCAAATGAAAAACTGTTTTTT,-,-,TRBV9,TRBJ1-4
CASSELLSHQPQHF,TGTGCCAGCAGTGAACTCCTAAGTCATCAGCCCCAGCATTTT,-,once,TRBV6-1,TRBJ1-5
CASSPGLAAWDF,TGTGCCAGCAGCCCGGGACTAGCGGCGTGGGACTTC,TRBD2,-,TRBV5-6,TRBJ2-5
CASSKGGSGGNTGELFF,TGCGCCAGCAGCAAGGGCGGGAGCGGGGGGAACACCGGGGAGCTGTTTTTT,TRBD2,-,TRBV4-3,TRBJ2-2
CASSYRGGSHQPQNF,TGTGCCAGCAGTTATAGGGGGGGCTCTCATCAGCCCCAGAATTTT,-,-,TRBV6-5,TRBJ1-5
CSSMLTLQGCEQYF,TGTTCCAGCATGCTTACTTTACAGGGGTGCGAGCAGTACTTC,TRBD1,-,TRBV7-9,TRBJ2-7
CASRRDRGYQPQHF,TGTGCCAGTAGGAGGGACAGAGGCTATCAGCCCCAGCATTTT,TRBD1,-,TRBV19,TRBJ1-5
CASSQSSPVSNQPQHF,TGCGCCAGCAGTCAATCGTCGCCAGTGTCAAATCAGCCCCAGCATTTT,-,-,TRBV23-1,TRBJ1-5
CAIGDREFTDTQYF,TGTGCCATCGGGGACAGGGAGTTCACAGATACGCAGTATTTT,TRBD1,-,TRBV27,TRBJ2-3
CASSTRTGVSSVNYGYTF,TGTGCCAGCAGCACCAGGACAGGGGTTTCCTCGGTTAACTATGGCTACACCTTC,TRBD1,-,TRBV9,TRBJ1-2
CASSPGQENQPQHF,TGCGCCAGCAGCCCCGGACAGGAGAATCAGCCCCAGCATTTT,TRBD1,-,TRBV5-1,TRBJ1-5
CASSLATSGEKTGELFF,TGTGCCAGCAGCTTAGCGACTAGCGGGGAAAAGACCGGGGAGCTGTTTTTT,TRBD2,-,TRBV7-8,TRBJ2-2
CASSLGGSGIQETQYF,TGTGCCAGCAGCTTGGGTGGTAGCGGGATCCAAGAGACCCAGTACTTC,TRBD2,few,TRBV5-4,TRBJ2-5
CAWKSYGGSYNEQFF,TGTGCCTGGAAATCTTACGGGGGCTCCTACAATGAGCAGTTCTTC,-,once,TRBV30,TRBJ2-1
CASSPTDRAGNEQFF,TGTGCCAGCAGCCCCACGGACAGGGCCGGCAATGAGCAGTTCTTC,TRBD1,once,TRBV7-3,TRBJ2-1
CASSQITGKDTQYF,TGCGCCAGCAGCCAAATAACAGGGAAGGATACGCAGTATTTT,-,once,TRBV4-1,TRBJ2-3
CASSPLDTLNTEAFF,TGTGCCAGCAGCCCACTTGACACCTTGAACACTGAAGCTTTCTTT,-,-,TRBV14,TRBJ1-1
CASSRTGNRPQHF,TGTGCCAGCAGCAGGACAGGGAATCGGCCCCAGCATTTT,TRBD1,-,TRBV27,TRBJ1-5
CASSYGGPYTGELFF,TGTGCCAGCAGTTACGGGGGGCCCTACACCGGGGAGCTGTTTTTT,-,-,TRBV7-2,TRBJ2-2
CASATGGQGTHYEQYF,TGTGCCAGCGCCACGGGGGGACAGGGTACACACTACGAGCAGTACTTC,TRBD1,-,TRBV6-6,TRBJ2-7
CASSTAPSGYDGYTF,TGTGCCAGTAGTACCGCGCCCTCAGGGTATGATGGCTACACCTTC,-,-,TRBV19,TRBJ1-2
CASSNSRNTEAFF,TGTGCCAGTTCCAATTCCAGGAACACTGAAGCTTTCTTT,-,-,TRBV19,TRBJ1-1
CASSSGTSTDTQYF,TGTGCCAGCAGCTCAGGAACTAGCACAGATACGCAGTATTTT,-,-,TRBV7-9,TRBJ2-3
CAWGRGKDTQYF,TGTGCCTGGGGCAGGGGGAAGGATACGCAGTATTTT,TRBD1,-,TRBV30,TRBJ2-3
CASNLAVGTASYEQYF,TGTGCCAGCAACTTGGCCGTCGGGACAGCCTCCTACGAGCAGTACTTC,TRBD1,-,TRBV5-6,TRBJ2-7
CASSQDLTGGTRTEAFF,TGCGCCAGCAGCCAAGATCTGACAGGGGGCACGAGGACTGAAGCTTTCTTT,TRBD1,-,TRBV4-3,TRBJ1-1
CASSPTSGDTDTQYF,TGTGCCAGTAGTCCGACTAGCGGGGACACAGATACGCAGTATTTT,TRBD2,-,TRBV19,TRBJ2-3
CAISELTGPHTGELFF,TGTGCCATCAGTGAGTTAACAGGGCCCCACACCGGGGAGCTGTTTTTT,-,-,TRBV10-3,TRBJ2-2
CASSFQGPSYGYTF,TGTGCCAGTAGTTTCCAGGGTCCTTCCTATGGCTACACCTTC,-,-,TRBV19,TRBJ1-2
CASSTSSAGETQYF,TGTGCCAGTAGTACTTCTAGTGCAGGGGAGACCCAGTACTTC,-,-,TRBV19,TRBJ2-5
CASSSGLAEETQYF,TGCGCCAGCAGCTCTGGACTAGCGGAAGAGACCCAGTACTTC,TRBD2,-,TRBV5-1,TRBJ2-5
CASSGGANTEAFF,TGTGCCAGCAGCGGCGGGGCGAACACTGAAGCTTTCTTT,-,few,TRBV7-3,TRBJ1-1
CASSAQLNTGELFF,TGTGCCAGCAGTGCACAGTTAAACACCGGGGAGCTGTTTTTT,-,-,TRBV6-4,TRBJ2-2
CASRRTGTYGYTF,TGTGCCAGCAGACGGACAGGTACCTATGGCTACACCTTC,TRBD1,-,TRBV6-5,TRBJ1-2
CASRSSDRFEAFF,TGTGCCAGTAGATCCTCCGACAGGTTTGAAGCTTTCTTT,-,-,TRBV19,TRBJ1-1
CASSPTSETSGGLQETQYF,TGTGCCAGCTCACCAACGTCAGAGACTAGCGGGGGACTTCAAGAGACCCAGTACTTC,TRBD2,-,TRBV18,TRBJ2-5
CSATEEGRVSGYTF,TGCAGCGCCACCGAGGAAGGGAGGGTGAGCGGCTACACCTTC,-,-,TRBV29-1,TRBJ1-2
CASSQDYTGSYEQYF,TGTGCCAGCAGCCAAGATTACACAGGCTCCTACGAGCAGTACTTC,-,-,TRBV4-2,TRBJ2-7
CASSLGFSAGQETQYF,TGTGCCAGCAGCTTAGGGTTTTCAGCGGGGCAAGAGACCCAGTACTTC,TRBD2,once,TRBV7-2,TRBJ2-5
CASSLGRGGRVAYEQYF,TGTGCCAGCAGCTTGGGAAGGGGGGGGCGAGTCGCCTACGAGCAGTACTTC,-,once,TRBV5-5,TRBJ2-7
CATSRDRDSSNQPQHF,TGTGCCACCAGCAGAGACCGGGACAGTAGCAATCAGCCCCAGCATTTT,TRBD1,-,TRBV15,TRBJ1-5